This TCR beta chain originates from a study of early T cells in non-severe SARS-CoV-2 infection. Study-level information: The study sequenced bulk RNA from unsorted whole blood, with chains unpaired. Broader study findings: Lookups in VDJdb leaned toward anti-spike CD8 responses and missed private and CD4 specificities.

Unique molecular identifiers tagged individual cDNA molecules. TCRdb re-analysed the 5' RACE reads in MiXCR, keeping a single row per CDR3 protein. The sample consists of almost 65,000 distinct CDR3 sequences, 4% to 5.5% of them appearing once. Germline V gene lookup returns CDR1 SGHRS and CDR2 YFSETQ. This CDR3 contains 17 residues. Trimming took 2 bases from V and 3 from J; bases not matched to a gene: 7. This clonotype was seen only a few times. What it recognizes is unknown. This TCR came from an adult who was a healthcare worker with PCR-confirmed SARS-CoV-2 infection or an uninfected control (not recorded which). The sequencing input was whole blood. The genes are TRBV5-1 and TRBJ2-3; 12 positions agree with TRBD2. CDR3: CASSFPLAGGPTDTQYF. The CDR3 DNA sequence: TGCGCCAGCAGCTTTCCTCTAGCGGGGGGGCCAACAGATACGCAGTATTTT. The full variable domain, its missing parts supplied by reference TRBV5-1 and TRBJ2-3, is KAGVTQTPRYLIKTRGQQVTLSCSPISGHRSVSWYQQTPGQGLQFLFEYFSETQRNKGNFPGRFSGRQFSNSRSEMNVSTLELGDSALYLCASSFPLAGGPTDTQYFGPGTRLTVL.